This T cell receptor (beta chain) was identified during a study of T cell responses to AZD1222 COVID-19 vaccine. Worth noting for this clone: Its antigen is currently unknown.

General study results and limits: After two AZD1222 doses, spike-specific TCR breadth and depth rose versus day 0. Baseline seropositivity occurred in only 5 to 7 AZD1222 recipients.

Sequencing was performed with immunoSEQ multiplex PCR; in TCRdb, only in-frame clones are kept and a portion is missing. The sample contains 200,000 or so clones, approximately 91% of which appear only once. This material consisted of peripheral blood, taken on day 0 of AZD1222 vaccination. The source is an adult in good health.

DNA of the CDR3: TGTGCCAGCCGATGGGGAGCAGAAACCTACGAGCAGTACTTC. It translates to CASRWGAETYEQYF. The J gene is TRBJ2-7, the V gene TRBV27, with D possibly matching TRBD2 (5 bases). Trimming left V 8 bases short and J 2 bases short, with 16 bases between. Germline CDR1 is MNHEY and CDR2 is SMNVEV (reference sequence). The CDR3 is 14 residues long.